Listed below are T cell receptor beta chains from one sample, sequenced in a study of blood T cell repertoires in COVID-19. Generated by immunoSEQ multiplex PCR, the TCRdb table keeps only in-frame clones and is missing some. The sample consists of 300,000 to 400,000 clones, over 75% of them appearing once. Sequencing was performed on peripheral blood. The receptors shown here come from a woman between 50 and 59 years old with active or convalescent COVID-19. The CDR3 runs from the conserved cysteine through the conserved F or W. D genes are given only for firm matches. Part of the rows lack a size; the others show once, few, many or a class for expanded clones.

d_gene | len | j_gene | v_gene | abundance | CDR3nt | CDR3aa
TRBD1 | 15 | TRBJ1-4 | TRBV6-6 | - | TGTGCCAGCAGTCCTGGACAGGGACGAGGGGAAAAACTGTTTTTT | CASSPGQGRGEKLFF
TRBD2 | 15 | TRBJ2-1 | TRBV7-3 | - | TGTGCCAGCAGCTCTCTAGCGGGGGGGCGTAATGAGCAGTTCTTC | CASSSLAGGRNEQFF
- | 16 | TRBJ2-7 | TRBV5-4 | - | TGTGCCAGCAGCCAAAACCGGGACAAACCTTCCTACGAGCAGTACTTC | CASSQNRDKPSYEQYF
- | 14 | TRBJ1-2 | TRBV4-1 | - | TGCGCCAGCAGCGGGGTCGGGAGTCTCTATGGCTACACCTTC | CASSGVGSLYGYTF
- | 16 | TRBJ1-2 | TRBV19 | - | TGTGCCAGTAGTCTCACGCGAAGCGGGGCACTACGGGGCTACACCTTC | CASSLTRSGALRGYTF
- | 12 | TRBJ1-1 | TRBV27 | once | TGTGCCAGCAGTTCGGGGAACACTGAAGCTTTCTTT | CASSSGNTEAFF
- | 16 | TRBJ2-1 | TRBV4-1 | - | TGCGCCAGCAGTGAGATCGGAAGGAGGTCGTACAATGAGCAGTTCTTC | CASSEIGRRSYNEQFF
- | 18 | TRBJ1-2 | TRBV5-4 | - | TGTGCCAGCAGCTTGGGGGTACGAAGCGGGGGATTTAACTATGGCTACACCTTC | CASSLGVRSGGFNYGYTF
- | 12 | TRBJ2-7 | TRBV5-4 | - | TGTGCCAGCAGCTCCGGACAGTACGAGCAGTACTTC | CASSSGQYEQYF
TRBD2 | 15 | TRBJ2-3 | TRBV7-3 | - | TGTGCCAGCAGCTCTAGCGGGGGGGCCGCAGATACGCAGTATTTT | CASSSSGGAADTQYF
- | 17 | TRBJ1-6 | TRBV5-1 | - | TGCGCCAGCAGCTGGGGGACTTCGAGCTCCTATAATTCACCCCTCCACTTT | CASSWGTSSSYNSPLHF
TRBD2 | 15 | TRBJ2-5 | TRBV29-1 | once | TGCAGCGTTGAACTTGCGGGAGATCAAGCAGAGACCCAGTACTTC | CSVELAGDQAETQYF
- | 15 | TRBJ1-2 | TRBV30 | - | TGTGCCTGGAGTGTATCCACCCGTACCGTTGGCGGCTACACCTTC | CAWSVSTRTVGGYTF